Listed below are T cell receptor beta chains from one sample, sequenced in a study of T cells in Graves' hyperthyroidism and ophthalmopathy. TCRdb redid the calling of the multiplex PCR reads with MiXCR, one entry per CDR3 protein. The top ten clones hold approximately 10% of a sample with some 760,000 distinct CDR3 sequences, about 14% of them seen once. The material sequenced was blood. The receptor source for this set is a woman between 18 and 30 years old with Graves' hyperthyroidism. The CDR3 runs from the conserved cysteine through the conserved F or W. A D gene is named only where the DNA matches it firmly. Clone size appears in some rows only: once, few, many, or a class for an expanded clone.

j_call: TRBJ2-7; d_call: -; clone_size: many; v_call: TRBV10-1; cdr3_aa: CASSESSYEQYF; cdr3_nt: TGCGCCAGCAGTGAGTCTTCCTACGAGCAGTACTTC
j_call: TRBJ2-5; d_call: -; clone_size: many; v_call: TRBV2; cdr3_aa: CASSLTGTREQTQYF; cdr3_nt: TGTGCCAGCAGTCTCACGGGAACTCGGGAGCAGACCCAGTACTTC
j_call: TRBJ2-5; d_call: TRBD1; clone_size: many; v_call: TRBV7-9; cdr3_aa: CASSLGQGAKYQETQYF; cdr3_nt: TGTGCCAGCAGCTTAGGGCAGGGGGCAAAGTACCAAGAGACCCAGTACTTC
j_call: TRBJ2-7; d_call: TRBD1; clone_size: many; v_call: TRBV2; cdr3_aa: CASSEGGQGYEQYF; cdr3_nt: TGTGCCAGCAGTGAAGGAGGACAGGGGTACGAGCAGTACTTC
j_call: TRBJ2-2; d_call: -; clone_size: many; v_call: TRBV2; cdr3_aa: CASTLLIRGGDTGELFF; cdr3_nt: TGTGCCAGCACTTTGCTCATCAGGGGGGGCGACACCGGGGAGCTGTTTTTT
j_call: TRBJ2-7; d_call: -; clone_size: many; v_call: TRBV9; cdr3_aa: CASSKGAGAWYEQYF; cdr3_nt: TGTGCCAGCAGCAAGGGGGCGGGAGCTTGGTACGAGCAGTACTTC
j_call: TRBJ1-5; d_call: -; clone_size: many; v_call: TRBV12-3/TRBV12-4; cdr3_aa: CASSSPWDSNQPQHF; cdr3_nt: TGTGCCAGCAGTTCGCCCTGGGACAGCAATCAGCCCCAGCATTTT
j_call: TRBJ2-5; d_call: TRBD2; clone_size: many; v_call: TRBV29-1; cdr3_aa: CSGKGTSGYQETQYF; cdr3_nt: TGCAGCGGGAAAGGGACTAGCGGCTACCAAGAGACCCAGTACTTC
j_call: TRBJ2-2; d_call: TRBD2; clone_size: -; v_call: TRBV13; cdr3_aa: CASSSGLAGAENTGELFF; cdr3_nt: TGTGCCAGCAGCTCGGGACTAGCGGGAGCGGAAAACACCGGGGAGCTGTTTTTT
j_call: TRBJ2-5; d_call: TRBD2; clone_size: many; v_call: TRBV20-1; cdr3_aa: CSASRLAGIRETQYF; cdr3_nt: TGCAGTGCATCGCGACTAGCGGGAATCAGGGAGACCCAGTACTTC
j_call: TRBJ2-5; d_call: -; clone_size: many; v_call: TRBV20-1; cdr3_aa: CSATRETQYF; cdr3_nt: TGCAGTGCGACTAGAGAGACCCAGTACTTC
j_call: TRBJ2-3; d_call: TRBD2; clone_size: many; v_call: TRBV20-1; cdr3_aa: CSGLAGEVIDTQYF; cdr3_nt: TGCAGCGGACTAGCGGGAGAGGTTATAGATACGCAGTATTTT
j_call: TRBJ1-2; d_call: TRBD1; clone_size: many; v_call: TRBV18; cdr3_aa: CASSSGQGTTF; cdr3_nt: TGTGCCAGCTCATCGGGACAGGGTACTACCTTC
j_call: TRBJ1-2; d_call: TRBD1; clone_size: few; v_call: TRBV7-9; cdr3_aa: CASSLAVGGHRYTF; cdr3_nt: TGTGCCAGCAGCTTAGCGGTAGGGGGCCATCGCTACACCTTC
j_call: TRBJ2-5; d_call: TRBD1; clone_size: -; v_call: TRBV29-1; cdr3_aa: CSVTRTGETQYF; cdr3_nt: TGCAGCGTTACAAGGACAGGAGAGACCCAGTACTTC